These T cell receptor beta chains were read from a single sample in a study of cytomegalovirus exposure and HLA in healthy donors. Produced via immunoSEQ multiplex PCR; TCRdb's table is partial and in-frame only. The sample includes 150,000 to 200,000 clones. Material for sequencing was PBMCs. These receptors were taken from a man aged 25 to 40 in good health and CMV-seronegative. Both conserved end residues are part of each CDR3. D genes are given only for firm matches.

v_call,d_call,j_call,cdr3_aa,cdr3_nt
TRBV6-1,NA,TRBJ2-1,CAIELEGGARNEQFF,TGTGCCATCGAGCTGGAGGGGGGGGCGCGGAATGAGCAGTTCTTC
TRBV5-1,TRBD2,TRBJ2-5,CASSSGLAGAETQYF,TGCGCCAGCAGCTCCGGACTAGCGGGGGCAGAGACCCAGTACTTC
TRBV4-1,TRBD1,TRBJ1-2,CASSPGLRGPGYGYTF,TGCGCCAGCAGCCCCGGCCTCAGGGGGCCTGGGTATGGCTACACCTTC
TRBV7-6,NA,TRBJ1-2,CASSRAGAMGYGYTF,TGTGCCAGCAGCCGAGCAGGGGCAATGGGCTATGGCTACACCTTC
TRBV7-7,TRBD1,TRBJ2-2,CASSFYIGTGANTGELFF,TGTGCCAGCAGCTTTTACATCGGGACAGGTGCGAACACCGGGGAGCTGTTTTTT
TRBV6-1,NA,TRBJ1-1,CASSEASWRDTEAFF,TGTGCCAGCAGTGAGGCAAGCTGGAGGGACACTGAAGCTTTCTTT
TRBV18,NA,TRBJ2-7,CASSPPQGTTYEQYF,TGTGCCAGCTCACCACCGCAGGGGACAACCTACGAGCAGTACTTC
TRBV7-2,NA,TRBJ1-1,CASSPTLGGREAFF,TGTGCCAGCAGCCCAACTCTAGGAGGGCGGGAAGCTTTCTTT
TRBV9,NA,TRBJ2-1,CASSVLSGAHNEQFF,TGTGCCAGCAGCGTACTCTCTGGAGCTCACAATGAGCAGTTCTTC
TRBV27,NA,TRBJ1-1,CASSLVGGEAFF,TGTGCCAGCAGTTTAGTGGGGGGTGAAGCTTTCTTT
TRBV30,NA,TRBJ2-7,CAWSPRGGTGTYEQYF,TGTGCCTGGAGTCCGAGGGGGGGGACAGGAACCTACGAGCAGTACTTC
TRBV28,TRBD2,TRBJ2-7,CASRHLAGNSYEQYF,TGTGCCAGCAGACATCTAGCGGGTAACTCCTACGAGCAGTACTTC
TRBV7-9,NA,TRBJ2-1,CASSSRGTYNEQFF,TGTGCCAGCAGCTCCCGAGGTACTTACAATGAGCAGTTCTTC
TRBV6-1,TRBD2,TRBJ2-3,CASSVLASGGTDTQYF,TGTGCCAGCAGTGTGCTGGCTAGCGGAGGCACAGATACGCAGTATTTT
TRBV10-2,NA,TRBJ2-1,CASIPAASSYNEQFF,TGCGCCAGCATCCCAGCGGCGAGCTCCTACAATGAGCAGTTCTTC
TRBV5-1,TRBD1,TRBJ2-3,CASSTTGESTDTQYF,TGCGCCAGCAGCACGACAGGGGAGAGCACAGATACGCAGTATTTT
TRBV11-3,TRBD1,TRBJ2-1,CASSTGGYVTDEQFF,TGTGCCAGCAGCACAGGGGGATACGTTACGGATGAGCAGTTCTTC
TRBV19,NA,TRBJ1-4,CASGGATNEKLFF,TGTGCCAGTGGGGGGGCAACTAATGAAAAACTGTTTTTT
TRBV25-1,TRBD2,TRBJ2-3,CASSDGLAGALDTQYF,TGTGCCAGCAGCGACGGACTAGCGGGAGCCCTAGATACGCAGTATTTT
TRBV5-5,TRBD1,TRBJ1-5,CASSLDTGQGIFNQPQHF,TGTGCCAGCAGCTTGGACACGGGACAGGGCATCTTCAATCAGCCCCAGCATTTT
TRBV15,NA,TRBJ1-1,CATSRDRRSARTEAFF,TGTGCCACCAGCAGAGATAGGCGGAGTGCTCGGACTGAAGCTTTCTTT
TRBV21-1,NA,TRBJ2-1,CASSKERGVGSYNEQFF,TGTGCCAGCAGCAAAGAACGGGGGGTCGGTTCCTACAATGAGCAGTTCTTC
TRBV19,NA,TRBJ1-2,CASSIDLGPSFDVPILRGYTF,TGTGCCAGTAGTATAGATCTTGGGCCCTCTTTCGATGTCCCGATTCTCAGGGGCTACACCTTC
TRBV13,TRBD2,TRBJ2-1,CASSSSGGANLYNEQFF,TGTGCCAGCAGCTCCTCGGGGGGAGCGAACCTCTACAATGAGCAGTTCTTC
TRBV30,TRBD1,TRBJ1-2,CAWSTGQGNGYTF,TGTGCCTGGAGTACGGGACAGGGAAATGGCTACACCTTC
TRBV7-9,NA,TRBJ1-4,CASSPSGTYNEKLFF,TGTGCCAGCAGCCCCTCCGGGACTTATAATGAAAAACTGTTTTTT
TRBV6-6,NA,TRBJ2-5,CASSYLVQETQYF,TGTGCCAGCAGTTACTTAGTTCAAGAGACCCAGTACTTC
TRBV5-1,TRBD2,TRBJ2-3,CASSFGLGPTDTQYF,TGCGCCAGCAGCTTCGGACTAGGGCCCACAGATACGCAGTATTTT
TRBV19,NA,TRBJ2-3,CASDSGDSTDTQYF,TGTGCCAGTGATAGCGGAGATAGCACAGATACGCAGTATTTT
TRBV7-2,TRBD2,TRBJ2-7,CASSFNGGAYEQYF,TGTGCCAGCAGCTTCAACGGGGGGGCCTACGAGCAGTACTTC
TRBV6-5,NA,TRBJ2-7,CASSYSRTYEQYF,TGTGCCAGCAGTTACTCGCGGACCTACGAGCAGTACTTC
TRBV7-6,NA,TRBJ1-5,CASSSFGQGGGNDQPQHF,TGTGCCAGCAGCTCGTTCGGTCAGGGTGGGGGGAATGATCAGCCCCAGCATTTT
TRBV7-8,NA,TRBJ1-5,CASSLIVEFQPQHF,TGTGCCAGCAGCTTAATAGTAGAGTTTCAGCCCCAGCATTTT
TRBV6-6,NA,TRBJ1-5,CASSYSWRGGNQPQHF,TGTGCCAGCAGTTACTCGTGGAGGGGAGGCAATCAGCCCCAGCATTTT
TRBV28,TRBD1,TRBJ1-5,CASRSEQGFNQPQHF,TGTGCCAGCCGTTCCGAACAGGGGTTCAATCAGCCCCAGCATTTT
TRBV6-1,NA,TRBJ1-5,CASSEQASSNQPQHF,TGTGCCAGCAGTGAACAGGCGTCGAGCAATCAGCCCCAGCATTTT
TRBV13,NA,TRBJ2-7,CASSLAGFYEQYF,TGTGCCAGCAGCTTAGCCGGGTTCTACGAGCAGTACTTC
TRBV4-1,TRBD1,TRBJ1-2,CASSQSDRGLGYGYTF,TGCGCCAGCAGCCAATCCGACAGGGGGTTGGGCTATGGCTACACCTTC
TRBV2,TRBD1,TRBJ1-1,CASSLRTGTIIAEAFF,TGTGCCAGCAGTTTGCGGACAGGGACAATCATTGCTGAAGCTTTCTTT
TRBV4-3,TRBD2,TRBJ2-5,CASSQDIGLATGGTQYF,TGCGCCAGCAGCCAAGATATCGGACTAGCCACGGGAGGGACCCAGTACTTC
TRBV7-2,TRBD1,TRBJ2-3,CASSLGQGLDTQYF,TGTGCCAGCAGCTTAGGACAGGGGCTGGATACGCAGTATTTT
TRBV11-3,NA,TRBJ1-1,CASSWGGGTEAFF,TGTGCCAGCAGCTGGGGGGGAGGGACTGAAGCTTTCTTT
TRBV28,TRBD2,TRBJ2-5,CASSSGTRGGIQYF,TGTGCCAGCAGTTCCGGGACTAGAGGCGGAATCCAGTACTTC
TRBV7-9,NA,TRBJ1-3,CASTVGGGSGNTIYF,TGTGCCAGCACCGTGGGCGGGGGTTCTGGAAACACCATATATTTT
TRBV28,NA,TRBJ2-7,CASSLRHSHEQYF,TGTGCCAGCAGTTTAAGGCACAGCCACGAGCAGTACTTC
TRBV27,NA,TRBJ2-7,CASMQRQASYEQYF,TGTGCCAGCATGCAAAGACAGGCCTCCTACGAGCAGTACTTC
TRBV5-1,NA,TRBJ1-6,CASSLAEDSPLHF,TGCGCCAGCAGCTTGGCAGAGGATTCACCCCTCCACTTT
TRBV7-9,TRBD2,TRBJ2-1,CASRLRGERDNEQFF,TGTGCCAGCAGGCTCCGGGGGGAGCGGGACAATGAGCAGTTCTTC
TRBV2,TRBD1,TRBJ2-3,CASSEGQDTDTQYF,TGTGCCAGCAGTGAGGGACAGGACACAGATACGCAGTATTTT
TRBV7-2,NA,TRBJ2-5,CASSSRLSGVLETQYF,TGTGCCAGCAGCTCCCGGCTATCCGGGGTCTTGGAGACCCAGTACTTC
TRBV19,NA,TRBJ1-5,CASSTGLRQPQHF,TGTGCCAGTAGTACGGGACTTCGTCAGCCCCAGCATTTT
TRBV2,NA,TRBJ1-5,CASKNQVGNQPQHF,TGTGCCAGCAAAAATCAGGTGGGCAATCAGCCCCAGCATTTT
TRBV4-3,NA,TRBJ1-4,CASSQVQGSSPDEKLFF,TGCGCCAGCAGCCAGGTGCAGGGATCTTCACCGGATGAAAAACTGTTTTTT
TRBV19,TRBD1,TRBJ1-5,CASSPQQGWDQPQHF,TGTGCCAGTAGTCCCCAACAGGGGTGGGATCAGCCCCAGCATTTT
TRBV7-9,TRBD2,TRBJ2-1,CASSQPRGSFFNEQFF,TGTGCCAGCAGCCAACCCCGCGGGAGTTTTTTCAATGAGCAGTTCTTC